This entry concerns a single T cell receptor (beta chain). The data were obtained in a study of blood T cell repertoires in COVID-19. Study overall: From the United States, Italy and Spain came samples of acute and convalescent COVID-19. Nucleic acid was either cDNA or gDNA, and it came from T cells, B-cell-depleted T cells, or PBMCs.

V lost 3 bases and J 8 bases, leaving 10 bases between the germline ends. CDR1 is LNHDA, CDR2 SQIVND, per germline (reference sequence). This CDR3 comprises 12 residues. Authors' analysis steps: Estimation of nucleated cell counts was performed using reference gene primer amplification. TCRdb's copy holds only in-frame clones and misses some; the assay was immunoSEQ multiplex PCR. V, J and clone size were drawn from that table, and D and trimming were deduced from the DNA. The repertoire consists of around 300,000 clones, with around 85% occurring once and the leading ten covering approximately 10%. The sample taken for sequencing was peripheral blood. This sequence was found in a woman aged 70-85 years with acute or convalescent COVID-19. The rearrangement links TRBV19 to TRBJ1-2; D remains ambiguous. The CDR3 is CASSIPAGGYTF. CDR3 coding DNA: TGTGCCAGTAGTATTCCTGCGGGAGGCTACACCTTC.